This T cell receptor (beta chain) was observed in a study of cytomegalovirus exposure and HLA in healthy donors. Turning to this clone: Its antigen is unknown.

Profiled with immunoSEQ multiplex PCR; TCRdb holds only in-frame clones, not every one. The sample consists of some 85,000 clones, approximately 96% of them appearing once. The germline gives CDR1 KGHSH, CDR2 LQKENI. The CDR3 is made up of 16 amino acids. The V end lost 3 bases, the J end lost 2 bases, and 17 bases lay between the germline ends. Study conclusions and caveats: Reports showed the classifier diagnosing cytomegalovirus status with high specificity and sensitivity. The authors enumerated some 170 TCR beta chains as linked to cytomegalovirus. Most TCR sequences showed up rarely, but some public TCRs showed up in many donors.

The rearrangement links TRBV18 to TRBJ2-7; D unclear. This receptor was identified in a woman between 18 and 29 years old in good health and CMV-seronegative. Material: PBMCs. As DNA, the CDR3 is TGTGCCAGCTCACCCTTAATGGTAAGAGAAGCCTACGAGCAGTACTTC. Translated: CASSPLMVREAYEQYF. The variable domain in full, with the rest retrieved from reference TRBV18 and TRBJ2-7, is NAGVMQNPRHLVRRRGQEARLRCSPMKGHSHVYWYRQLPEEGLKFMVYLQKENIIDESGMPKERFSAEFPKEGPSILRIQQVVRGDSAAYFCASSPLMVREAYEQYFGPGTRLTVT.